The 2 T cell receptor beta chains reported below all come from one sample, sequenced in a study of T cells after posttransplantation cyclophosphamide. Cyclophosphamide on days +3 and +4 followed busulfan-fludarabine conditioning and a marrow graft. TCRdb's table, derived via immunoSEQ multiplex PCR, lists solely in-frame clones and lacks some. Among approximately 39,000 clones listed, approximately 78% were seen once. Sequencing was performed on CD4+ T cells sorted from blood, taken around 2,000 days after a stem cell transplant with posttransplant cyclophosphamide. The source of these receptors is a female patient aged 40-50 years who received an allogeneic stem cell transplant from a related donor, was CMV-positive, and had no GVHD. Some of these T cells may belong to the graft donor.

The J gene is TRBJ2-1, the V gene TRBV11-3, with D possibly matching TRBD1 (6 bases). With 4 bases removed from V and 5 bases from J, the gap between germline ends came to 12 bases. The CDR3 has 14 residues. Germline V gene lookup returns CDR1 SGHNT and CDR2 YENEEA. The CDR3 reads CASSYLGAHNEQFF. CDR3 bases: TGTGCCAGCAGCTACTTGGGGGCCCACAATGAGCAGTTCTTC.

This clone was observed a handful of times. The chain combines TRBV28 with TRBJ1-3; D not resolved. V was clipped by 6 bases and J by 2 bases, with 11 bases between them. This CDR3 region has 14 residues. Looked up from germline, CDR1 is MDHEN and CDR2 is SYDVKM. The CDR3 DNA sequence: TGTGCCAGCAGAGCTCAGGAACCTGGAAACACCATATATTTT. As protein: CASRAQEPGNTIYF.